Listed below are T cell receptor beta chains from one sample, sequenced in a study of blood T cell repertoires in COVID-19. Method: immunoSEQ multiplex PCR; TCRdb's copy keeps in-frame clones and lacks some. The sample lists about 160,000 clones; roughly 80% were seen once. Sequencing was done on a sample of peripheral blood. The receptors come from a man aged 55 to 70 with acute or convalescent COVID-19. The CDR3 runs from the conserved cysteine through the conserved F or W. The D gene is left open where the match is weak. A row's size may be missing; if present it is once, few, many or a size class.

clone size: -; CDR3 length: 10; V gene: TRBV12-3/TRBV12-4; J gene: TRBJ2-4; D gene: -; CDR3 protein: CASSSGTVYF; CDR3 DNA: TGTGCCAGCAGTTCCGGGACTGTGTACTTC
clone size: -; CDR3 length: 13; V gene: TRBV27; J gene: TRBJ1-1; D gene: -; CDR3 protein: CASRQGVTTEAFF; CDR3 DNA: TGTGCCAGCAGACAGGGTGTAACCACTGAAGCTTTCTTT
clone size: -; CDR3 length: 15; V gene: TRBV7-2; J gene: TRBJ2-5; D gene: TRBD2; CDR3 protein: CASSSGLAGATTQYF; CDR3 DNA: TGTGCCAGCAGCTCGGGACTAGCGGGGGCCACGACCCAGTACTTC
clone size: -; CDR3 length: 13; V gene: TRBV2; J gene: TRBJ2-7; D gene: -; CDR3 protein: CASSGDTAYEQYF; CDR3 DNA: TGTGCCAGCAGTGGGGACACGGCCTACGAGCAGTACTTC
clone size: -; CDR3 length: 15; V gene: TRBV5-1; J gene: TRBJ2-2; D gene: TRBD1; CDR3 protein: CASSLVDRGTGELFF; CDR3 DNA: TGCGCCAGCAGCTTGGTAGACAGGGGCACCGGGGAGCTGTTTTTT
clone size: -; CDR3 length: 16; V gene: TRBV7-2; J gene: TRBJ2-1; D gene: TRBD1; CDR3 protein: CASSLGWGTAYNEQFF; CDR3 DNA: TGTGCCAGCAGCTTAGGGTGGGGGACAGCCTACAATGAGCAGTTCTTC
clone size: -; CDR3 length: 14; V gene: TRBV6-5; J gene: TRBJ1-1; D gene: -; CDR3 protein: CASPPPDRNTEAFF; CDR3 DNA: TGTGCCAGCCCTCCCCCGGACAGAAACACTGAAGCTTTCTTT
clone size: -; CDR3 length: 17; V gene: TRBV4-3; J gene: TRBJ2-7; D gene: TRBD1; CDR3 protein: CASSQDFDGTGRYEQYF; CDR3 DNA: TGCGCCAGCAGCCAAGATTTTGACGGGACAGGGAGGTACGAGCAGTACTTC
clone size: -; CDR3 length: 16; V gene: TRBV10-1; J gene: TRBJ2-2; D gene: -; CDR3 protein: CASSGGGQGYTGELFF; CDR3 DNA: TGCGCCAGCAGCGGGGGGGGACAGGGCTACACCGGGGAGCTGTTTTTT
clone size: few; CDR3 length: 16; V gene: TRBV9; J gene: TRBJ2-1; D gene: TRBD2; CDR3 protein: CASSPFAGDAYNEQFF; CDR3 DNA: TGTGCCAGCAGCCCCTTCGCGGGGGACGCTTACAATGAGCAGTTCTTC
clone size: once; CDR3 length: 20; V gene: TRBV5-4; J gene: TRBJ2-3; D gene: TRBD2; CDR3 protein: CASSFLTLGLAGGLKDTQYF; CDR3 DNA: TGTGCCAGCAGCTTCCTTACCCTGGGACTAGCGGGGGGGCTTAAAGATACGCAGTATTTT